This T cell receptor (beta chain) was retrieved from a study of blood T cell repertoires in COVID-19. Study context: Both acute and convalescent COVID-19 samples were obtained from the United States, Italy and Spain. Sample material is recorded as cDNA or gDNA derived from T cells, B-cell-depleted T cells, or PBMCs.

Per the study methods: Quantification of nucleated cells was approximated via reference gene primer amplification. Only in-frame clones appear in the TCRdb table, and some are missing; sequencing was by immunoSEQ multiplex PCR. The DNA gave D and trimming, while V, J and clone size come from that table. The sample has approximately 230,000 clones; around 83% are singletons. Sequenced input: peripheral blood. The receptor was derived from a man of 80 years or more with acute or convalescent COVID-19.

CDR3 region: CASSLVGGQGAGNQPQHF. Here the CDR3 DNA reads TGTGCCAGCAGCTTAGTAGGGGGTCAGGGGGCCGGCAATCAGCCCCAGCATTTT. J is TRBJ1-5 and V is TRBV7-8; TRBD1 aligns across 8 bases. The germline V gene encodes CDR1 SGHVS and CDR2 FQNEAQ. This CDR3 has 18 amino acids. V gave up 1 base and J gave up 2 bases; unmatched junction bases: 10.